Listed here are 31 T cell receptor beta chains from one sample, sequenced in a study of read filtering for tumor transcriptome and immune sequencing (dated by TCRdb to the early 2020s). Instrument used: Illumina HiSeq 4000. TCR libraries were constructed from approximately 360 ng RNA using the Immunoverse kit, and molecular barcoded adaptors covering alpha/delta and beta/gamma chains were employed. TCRdb itself trimmed the public reads at Q25 with fastp, ran MiXCR and retained productive beta chains. When rows share a CDR3 protein, they turn into one entry using the most common DNA and genes. For this sample there are 39,000 or so distinct CDR3 sequences; over 11% appear just once. Of the sample, 6% to 7% is held by the ten largest clones. Sequencing was done on a sample of a population of CD138-negative cells sorted from bone marrow. This specimen's cell subset or site label, per the study, means: bone marrow mononuclear cells depleted of CD138+ plasma/myeloma cells by negative magnetic selection. These receptor sequences come from a donor at least 40 years old with multiple myeloma.

This chain connects TRBV2 to TRBJ1-6, with 8 bases aligning to TRBD1. CDR3 length: 14 residues. V gave up 3 bases and J gave up 9 bases; unmatched junction bases: 4. From germline, CDR1 is SNHLY and CDR2 FYNNEI. The CDR3 region has the DNA TGTGCCAGCAGTGAGGACAGGGCGAGTTCACCCCTCCACTTT. Protein: CASSEDRASSPLHF.

The J gene is TRBJ2-5, the V gene TRBV11-2; 8 bases are a match to TRBD2. The V and J ends lost 2 bases and 9 bases, in that order; junction bases with no gene match: 8. Germline loops: CDR1 SGHAT, CDR2 FQNNGV. The CDR3 loop spans 14 amino acids. In nucleotides, the CDR3 is TGTGCCAGCAGCTTATCCGGGGGGGAATCGGCCCAGTACTTC. Translating gives CASSLSGGESAQYF.

This clonotype was counted ten times or more. The gene calls are TRBV6-2 or TRBV6-3 and TRBJ1-2; maybe TRBD1 (6 bases). The germline gives CDR1 MNHEY, CDR2 SVGEGT. CDR3 length: 18 amino acids. The V and J ends lost 0 bases and 6 bases respectively, with 23 bases between them. CDR3: CASSYSTGSRPKFDGYTF. In DNA, the CDR3 is TGTGCCAGCAGTTACTCGACAGGATCCCGCCCGAAGTTCGATGGCTACACCTTC.

This clonotype has a count of ten or more. An end of the junction does not agree with germline; a read error may underlie this. The chain recombines TRBV6-1 with TRBJ2-2; D gene unclear. CDR1 and CDR2 (germline): MNHNS, SASEGT. This CDR3 has 12 residues. In DNA form, the CDR3 reads TGTGCCAGCAGATTCAACAGCGGGGAGCTGTTTTTT. Translating it yields CASRFNSGELFF.

There are many counts of this clonotype. The rearrangement joins TRBV6-4 to TRBJ1-1, with 9 bases that match TRBD1. The CDR3 loop spans 16 amino acids. From germline, CDR1 is MRHNA and CDR2 SNTAGT. V trimming: 4 bases; J trimming: 5 bases; junction bases outside the gene matches: 11. In DNA form, the CDR3 reads TGTGCCAGCAGTGCCTCGGGACAGGGCGCGGGGACTGAAGCTTTCTTT. As protein: CASSASGQGAGTEAFF.

This clonotype showed up many times. The V and J genes are TRBV5-1 and TRBJ2-1, with 8 bases matching TRBD2. In germline, CDR1 is SGHRS, CDR2 YFSETQ. With 0 bases clipped from V and 16 bases from J, the junction kept 9 bases outside the gene matches. The CDR3 length is 13 residues. This CDR3 reads CASSLAGGLFGFF. CDR3 bases: TGCGCCAGCAGCTTGGCGGGGGGGTTGTTCGGATTCTTC.

This clonotype was found many times. The V call is TRBV20-1, the J call TRBJ2-1; unclear D gene. Germline CDR1 is DFQATT and CDR2 is SNEGSKA (reference sequence). V shed 5 bases and J shed 0 bases, with 11 bases lying between them. This CDR3 spans 14 amino acids. The chain's CDR3 is CSAPLYDSYNEQFF. CDR3 nucleotides: TGCAGTGCTCCGTTGTATGACTCCTACAATGAGCAGTTCTTC.

This clonotype was found many times. The chain carries TRBV7-9 and TRBJ2-6; D assignment may be TRBD1 or TRBD2 (5 bases each). V dropped 6 bases and J dropped 2 bases, with 8 bases sitting between them. Germline V gene lookup returns CDR1 SEHNR and CDR2 FQNEAQ (reference sequence). The CDR3 spans 14 residues. The CDR3 nucleotides read TGTGCCAGCAGTGGGGGTACTGGGGCCAACGTCCTGACTTTC. Translation gives CASSGGTGANVLTF.

This clonotype was seen ten or more times. The CDR3 DNA reads TGTGCCAGCACCGGGGACGGCAATGAAAAACTGTTTTTT. This codes for CASTGDGNEKLFF. The chain has TRBV2 and TRBJ1-4; D is perhaps TRBD1 (5 bases). Germline CDR1 reads SNHLY; CDR2 reads FYNNEI. Trimming removed 7 bases at V and 5 bases at J, with 11 bases between. CDR3 length equals 13 residues. The full variable domain, with the rest looked up from reference TRBV2 and TRBJ1-4, is EPEVTQTPSHQVTQMGQEVILRCVPISNHLYFYWYRQILGQKVEFLVSFYNNEISEKSEIFDDQFSVERPDGSNFTLKIRSTKLEDSAMYFCASTGDGNEKLFFGSGTQLSVL.

A few counts support this clonotype. The chain is built from TRBV4-2 and TRBJ1-6; D is uncertain. CDR3 size: 17 residues. V was clipped by 0 bases and J by 8 bases, with 17 bases between them. The germline V gene has CDR1 LGHNA and CDR2 YNFKEQ. CDR3 DNA: TGTGCCAGCAGCCAAGAAGTTAACTGGGCTGGAGATTCACCCCTCCACTTT. Its protein is CASSQEVNWAGDSPLHF.

This clonotype was detected ten times or more. The CDR3 sequence: CASSYSTPGRNEQFF. CDR3 nucleotides: TGTGCCAGCAGTTACTCGACTCCCGGACGGAATGAGCAGTTCTTC. The J gene is TRBJ2-1, the V gene TRBV6-5; D gene ambiguous. This CDR3 is 15 amino acids long. Trimming took off 0 bases at V and 7 bases at J, with 13 bases between the two ends. The germline V gene has CDR1 MNHEY and CDR2 SVGAGI.

This clonotype occurred many times. J is TRBJ2-1 and V is TRBV24-1; 8 bases align to TRBD1. The V gene's germline CDR1 is KGHDR and CDR2 SFDVKD. Trimming at V came to 6 bases and at J to 6 bases, leaving 9 bases not matched to a gene. The CDR3 spans 15 residues. CDR3 bases: TGTGCCACCAGTCCCGGACAGGGTAGGGTCAATGAGCAGTTCTTC. Protein: CATSPGQGRVNEQFF.

This clonotype showed up many times. The rearrangement links TRBV27 to TRBJ1-4, with D uncertain. V was shortened by 4 bases and J by 4 bases, with 7 bases between the two germline ends. From germline, CDR1 is MNHEY and CDR2 SMNVEV (reference sequence). This CDR3 is built from 13 residues. CDR3 region: CASSSINNEKLFF. CDR3 in DNA: TGTGCCAGCAGTTCAATCAATAATGAAAAACTGTTTTTT.

The chain combines TRBV5-1 with TRBJ2-1, with 9 bases matching TRBD2. Germline V gives CDR1 SGHRS, CDR2 YFSETQ. The CDR3 runs to 16 residues. The CDR3 DNA is TGCGCAAGCGGCTACGAGGGGCGGGAGGGCCTCGATGAGCAGTTCTTC. The encoded protein is CASGYEGREGLDEQFF. The full variable domain, completed using reference TRBV5-1 and TRBJ2-1, is KAGVTQTPRYLIKTRGQQVTLSCSPISGHRSVSWYQQTPGQGLQFLFEYFSETQRNKGNFPGRFSGRQFSNSRSEMNVSTLELGDSALYLCASGYEGREGLDEQFFGPGTRLTVL.

This clonotype was counted ten times or more. The chain employs TRBV11-2 and TRBJ2-3; TRBD2 matches 9 bases. In germline, CDR1 is SGHAT, CDR2 FQNNGV. The ends lost 1 base at V and 3 bases at J; junction bases unmatched: 8. The CDR3 loop spans 17 amino acids. In DNA form, the CDR3 reads TGTGCCAGCAGCTTAGCGGCTAGCGGGGTGGGGACAGATACGCAGTATTTT. Its translation: CASSLAASGVGTDTQYF.

In this sample, this clonotype turned up many times. V is TRBV20-1 and J is TRBJ2-7; 7 bases are shared with TRBD2. V gave up 0 bases and J gave up 0 bases; unmatched junction bases: 11. Germline loops: CDR1 DFQATT, CDR2 SNEGSKA (reference sequence). CDR3 length: 17 amino acids. The CDR3 is CSARDPWSSGFSYEQYF. In DNA, the CDR3 is TGCAGTGCTAGAGATCCCTGGTCTAGCGGATTCTCCTACGAGCAGTACTTC.

This clonotype was seen many times. The V call is TRBV7-3, the J call TRBJ2-1, with 9 bases fitting TRBD2. The ends lost 3 bases at V and 5 bases at J; junction bases unmatched: 5. Looked up from germline, CDR1 is SGHTA and CDR2 is FQGTGA. The CDR3 runs to 15 residues. Written as DNA, the CDR3 is TGTGCCAGCAGCTTCGGACTAGCGTTTGACAATGAGCAGTTCTTC. Encoded protein: CASSFGLAFDNEQFF.

This clonotype is judged medium-sized (0.01 to 0.1%). The rearrangement uses TRBV2 and TRBJ2-1; D may be TRBD2 (5 bases). With 7 bases removed from V and 10 bases from J, the gap between germline ends came to 23 bases. This CDR3 is built from 15 residues. Germline CDR1 SNHLY, CDR2 FYNNEI. The CDR3 spells CASTREPGLMGEQFF. In DNA, the CDR3 is TGTGCCAGCACCCGGGAACCCGGACTGATGGGGGAGCAGTTCTTC. Full variable domain (outside the CDR3, taken from reference TRBV2 and TRBJ2-1): EPEVTQTPSHQVTQMGQEVILRCVPISNHLYFYWYRQILGQKVEFLVSFYNNEISEKSEIFDDQFSVERPDGSNFTLKIRSTKLEDSAMYFCASTREPGLMGEQFFGPGTRLTVL.

In the case of this clonotype: Given a much more abundant clone one base away, this may be a read error. The chain carries TRBV12-3 or TRBV12-4 and TRBJ2-5; the D is unclear. Trimming removed 8 bases at V and 5 bases at J, with 9 bases between. This CDR3 is 11 amino acids long. The CDR3 DNA sequence: TGTGCCAGCTGTTATCTGGAGACCCAGTACTTC. Translated: CASCYLETQYF.

This clonotype was counted at least ten times. The chain links TRBV11-2 to TRBJ2-5, with 11 bases lining up with TRBD2. The V segment lost 3 bases and the J segment 4 bases; nucleotides outside the gene matches: 1. CDR1 and CDR2 from the germline V gene are SGHAT and FQNNGV. The CDR3 is made up of 14 amino acids. The CDR3 DNA reads as TGTGCCAGCAGCTTCGGACTAGCGGGAGAGACCCAGTACTTC. Residues: CASSFGLAGETQYF.

This clonotype was recorded many times. The rearrangement links TRBV28 to TRBJ1-5, with D possibly being TRBD1 (5 bases). This CDR3 has 13 residues. Germline V gene sequence: CDR1 MDHEN, CDR2 SYDVKM. V shed 6 bases and J shed 4 bases, with 10 bases lying between them. The CDR3 loop is CASSGGSNQPQHF. CDR3 DNA: TGTGCCAGCAGCGGGGGTAGTAATCAGCCCCAGCATTTT.

To note about this clonotype: A much larger clonotype is one base distant, so this may be a read error. The CDR3, as DNA: TGTGCCAGCAGACGGGGAAAGGGAGCCTATGGCTACACCTTC. Translated, it gives CASRRGKGAYGYTF. The chain couples TRBV12-3 or TRBV12-4 to TRBJ1-2; D not resolved. The CDR3 covers 14 residues. Trimming cost V 6 bases and J 4 bases, with 15 bases left between them.

The chain combines TRBV29-1 with TRBJ1-5; possible D gene TRBD1, 6 bases. Germline V gives CDR1 SQVTM, CDR2 ANQGSEA. The CDR3 has 12 amino acids. Deletions cut 7 bases from V and 4 bases from J, with 11 bases between. Written as DNA, the CDR3 is TGCAGCGGCGGACAGCCAAATCAGCCCCAGCATTTT. Translated: CSGGQPNQPQHF.

The rearrangement uses TRBV9 and TRBJ2-2, with D hard to call. CDR3 size: 14 residues. V dropped 0 bases and J dropped 2 bases, with 5 bases sitting between them. Per germline, CDR1 SGDLS and CDR2 YYNGEE. This CDR3 reads CASSVEPNTGELFF. The CDR3 DNA reads TGTGCCAGCAGCGTAGAACCCAACACCGGGGAGCTGTTTTTT.

Regarding this clonotype: The germline gene is not matched at one end of the junction; a read error may be the cause. The genes are TRBV20-1 and TRBJ2-2, with D possibly being TRBD2 (5 bases). The V gene's germline CDR1 is DFQATT and CDR2 SNEGSKA (reference sequence). The CDR3 runs to 13 residues. The CDR3 protein is CNATRLRTGEPFF. DNA of the CDR3: TGCAATGCTACCCGCCTTCGGACCGGGGAGCCGTTTTTT.

This clonotype is judged medium-sized (0.01 to 0.1%). This sequence joins TRBV11-2 and TRBJ2-1, with 10 positions matching TRBD2. V trimming: 5 bases; J trimming: 7 bases; junction bases outside the gene matches: 8. Germline V CDR1 and CDR2: SGHAT, FQNNGV. The CDR3 is made up of 15 amino acids. DNA of the CDR3: TGTGCCAGCAGCCACAGCGGGAGGGAGACGAATGAGCAGTTCTTC. This encodes CASSHSGRETNEQFF.

This clonotype was counted at least ten times. V is TRBV20-1 and J is TRBJ2-1; 12 nucleotides line up with TRBD2. V gave up 3 bases and J gave up 3 bases; unmatched junction bases: 9. The CDR3 extends over 17 amino acids. CDR1 and CDR2 from the germline V gene are DFQATT and SNEGSKA (reference sequence). The CDR3 sequence: CSASPGTSGPYYNEQFF. The CDR3 nucleotides read TGCAGTGCTAGCCCTGGGACTAGCGGGCCCTACTACAATGAGCAGTTCTTC.

By sample share, this clonotype is medium-sized (0.01 to 0.1%). In DNA form, the CDR3 reads TGCGCCAGCAGCCCCGGTGCCCGAGAGTTTGGCTACACCTTC. Encoded protein: CASSPGAREFGYTF. The gene calls are TRBV5-1 and TRBJ1-2, with D unclear. V was pared by 4 bases and J by 7 bases, with 17 bases between. The germline gives CDR1 SGHRS, CDR2 YFSETQ. The CDR3 runs 14 residues.

The sample holds many counts of this clonotype. The V gene is TRBV6-6, the J gene TRBJ2-1; D is perhaps TRBD1 (5 bases). Germline lookup yields CDR1 MNHNY and CDR2 SVGAGI (reference sequence). The CDR3 contains 13 residues. With 2 bases removed from V and 9 bases from J, the gap between germline ends came to 11 bases. The chain's CDR3 is CASSYGDRPEQFF. The CDR3 DNA follows: TGTGCCAGCAGTTACGGCGACAGACCTGAGCAGTTCTTC.

This clonotype was observed at least ten times. The chain joins TRBV6-1 to TRBJ2-3, with D perhaps matching TRBD1 (5 bases). Germline V lookup: CDR1 MNHNS, CDR2 SASEGT. The CDR3 runs 14 residues. V lost 8 bases and J 0 bases, leaving 12 bases between the germline ends. CDR3 nucleotide sequence: TGTGCCAGCTTTTTCTGGGGCAGCACAGATACGCAGTATTTT. Its protein is CASFFWGSTDTQYF.

In this sample, this clonotype turned up many times. A much larger clone lies a single base off, so this may be a read error. The CDR3 DNA is TGTGCCAGCAGGAACTTCGGCGGCCACAATGAGCAGCTCTTC. As protein: CASRNFGGHNEQLF. The chain combines TRBV7-9 with TRBJ2-1; D not resolved. The CDR3 is 14 amino acids. The germline CDR1 and CDR2 sequences are SEHNR and FQNEAQ (reference sequence).